This T cell receptor beta chain came from a study of blood T cell repertoires in COVID-19. Study-level information: Sites in the United States, Italy and Spain provided acute and convalescent COVID-19 samples. Nucleic acid was either cDNA or gDNA, and it came from T cells, B-cell-depleted T cells, or PBMCs.

The CDR3 sequence is 15 residues long. Germline V gene sequence: CDR1 KGHSH, CDR2 LQKENI. J gave up 8 bases and V 3 bases, and 10 bases lay outside the gene matches. As handled by the study authors: Nucleated cell counts were estimated from reference gene primer amplification. Profiling relied on immunoSEQ multiplex PCR, and the TCRdb table lists in-frame clones only, not all of them. That table gives V, J and clone size, and the DNA gave D and trimming. The sample lists some 150,000 clones, around 85% occurring once. The chain joins TRBV18 to TRBJ2-1; 7 bases are shared with TRBD1. The sequencing sample was made of peripheral blood. The TCR comes from a man aged 70-80 years with acute or convalescent COVID-19. CDR3 region: CASSPKRGGADEQFF. The CDR3, as DNA: TGTGCCAGCTCACCTAAGAGAGGGGGCGCGGATGAGCAGTTCTTC.